This TCR beta chain stems from a study of beta chain features in type 1 diabetes. As for the study in general: All samples yielded some 110 million examined sorted cells.

The V end lost 0 bases, the J end lost 8 bases, and 14 bases lay between the germline ends. The CDR3 extends over 14 amino acids. Germline V gene data show CDR1 as SGDLS and CDR2 as YYNGEE. This clone was detected a few times. Its antigen is currently unknown. Expressed TCRB transcripts were sequenced after all isolated RNA was converted to cDNA. The method was immunoSEQ multiplex PCR; TCRdb's version includes in-frame clones alone and lacks a portion of them. This table has 200,000 to 250,000 clones, about a tenth appearing once. Regarding the study as a whole: All four CD4+ subsets of Type 1 diabetes patients contained TCRB CDR3s that were moderately but significantly shorter. A closer apparent resemblance between naive, central memory and Treg TCRB repertoires was seen in patients than in healthy donors. The analysis here could not establish whether HLA type shapes TCRB rearrangement.

V usage is TRBV9 and J usage is TRBJ1-1; D not certain. The sequenced sample was central memory CD4+ T cells from blood. This sequence was found in a man between 18 and 29 years old in good health. The CDR3 loop reads CASSVVFAAGEAFF. In nucleotides, the CDR3 is TGTGCCAGCAGCGTAGTTTTTGCTGCTGGGGAAGCTTTCTTT.